This T cell receptor (beta chain) was identified in a study of identical twins. General observations from the study: In cord blood, abundant beta clonotypes had fewer insertions; memory showed no trend. A cross-sectional statistical analysis, not follow-up of the same donors, supported the conclusions.

Germline CDR1 reads LNHDA; CDR2 reads SQIVND (reference sequence). This CDR3 is built from 20 residues. As regards this clonotype: Antigen: not known.

TCRdb passed the 5' RACE reads through MiXCR, listing each CDR3 protein once. The table includes around 1.7 million distinct CDR3 sequences, about 30% detected once. The V and J genes are TRBV19 and TRBJ2-5; possible D gene TRBD2, 7 bases. The J call is in doubt because the DNA end fits TRBJ2-7 better. This receptor was identified in a newborn girl in good health. The material sequenced was cord blood. The CDR3 bases are TGTGCCAGTAAAAAAGCTGGGACATCCCTTGGCGGGAGCCCAGCCTACGAGCAGTACTTC. It codes for CASKKAGTSLGGSPAYEQYF.